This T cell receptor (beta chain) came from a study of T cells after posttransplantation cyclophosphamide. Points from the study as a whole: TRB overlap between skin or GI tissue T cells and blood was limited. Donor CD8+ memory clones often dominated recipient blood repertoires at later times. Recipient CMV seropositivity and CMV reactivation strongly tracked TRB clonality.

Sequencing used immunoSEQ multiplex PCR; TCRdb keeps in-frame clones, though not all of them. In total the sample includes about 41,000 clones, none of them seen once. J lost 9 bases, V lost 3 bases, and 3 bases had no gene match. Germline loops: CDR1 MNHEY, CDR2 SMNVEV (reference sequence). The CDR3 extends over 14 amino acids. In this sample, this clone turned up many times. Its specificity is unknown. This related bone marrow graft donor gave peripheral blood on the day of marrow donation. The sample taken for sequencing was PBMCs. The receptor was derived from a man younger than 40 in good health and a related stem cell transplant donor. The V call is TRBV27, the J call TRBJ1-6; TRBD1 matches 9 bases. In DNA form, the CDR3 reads TGTGCCAGCAGTTTGGACAGGGGAAGTTCACCCCTCCACTTT. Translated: CASSLDRGSSPLHF.